This is a list of T cell receptor beta chains from one sample in a study of cytomegalovirus exposure and HLA in healthy donors. The protocol was immunoSEQ multiplex PCR, while the TCRdb copy is restricted to in-frame clones and leaves out a portion. The sample records 150,000 to 200,000 clones, about 81% being singletons. What was sequenced was PBMCs. The receptors originated from a young woman in good health and CMV-seronegative. The CDR3 runs from the conserved cysteine through the conserved F or W. The D gene is left open where the match is weak. For some rows the clone size is stated as once, few or many, or as a class when expanded; others skip it.

DNA,CDR3,V,J,D,size
TGCGCCAGCAGCTTGGCCGTTCAGTTCACAGATACGCAGTATTTT,CASSLAVQFTDTQYF,TRBV5-1,TRBJ2-3,-,-
TGTGCCAGCAGTTTTAGGAGGTCCTACAATGAGCAGTTCTTC,CASSFRRSYNEQFF,TRBV28,TRBJ2-1,-,once
TGTGCCAGCAGTTTGCACAGAAACACTGAAGCTTTCTTT,CASSLHRNTEAFF,TRBV27,TRBJ1-1,-,-
TGCGCCAGCAGCTGGCAGGGACTAGCGGGGTCAGCCTACGAGCAGTACTTC,CASSWQGLAGSAYEQYF,TRBV5-1,TRBJ2-7,TRBD2,-
TGCGCCAGCAGACTAGCGGGGGGCCAAGAGACCCAGTACTTC,CASRLAGGQETQYF,TRBV5-1,TRBJ2-5,TRBD2,-
TGTGCCAGCAGCGTAGCTACGGGACTAGCGGGGCATACGCAGTATTTT,CASSVATGLAGHTQYF,TRBV9,TRBJ2-3,TRBD2,-
TGTGCCAGCAGTACGGGGCGACTAGAACGCGACATTCAGTACTTC,CASSTGRLERDIQYF,TRBV6-5,TRBJ2-4,-,-
TGTGCCACCAGCAGAGTTTCAGGACTAGCGGGAGGGAGAGAGCAGTTCTTC,CATSRVSGLAGGREQFF,TRBV15,TRBJ2-1,TRBD2,-
TGTGCCAGTAGTATAGATCGAGGGCTTGAGAATGGCTACACCTTC,CASSIDRGLENGYTF,TRBV19,TRBJ1-2,-,-
TGTGCCAGCAGTTATCTAGCGCAGAACAATGAGCAGTTCTTC,CASSYLAQNNEQFF,TRBV6-6,TRBJ2-1,-,-
TGTGCCAGCAGTACTCTCCTCTATGGCTACACCTTC,CASSTLLYGYTF,TRBV6-1,TRBJ1-2,-,-
TGTGCCAGCAGTGAAGCAGACAGGGGGAACCAAGAGACCCAGTACTTC,CASSEADRGNQETQYF,TRBV6-1,TRBJ2-5,TRBD1,-
TGCGCCAGCAGCCGGACAGGGCCCTCCTATGGCTACACCTTC,CASSRTGPSYGYTF,TRBV5-1,TRBJ1-2,TRBD1,few
TGCGCCAGCAGCTTTGCGGGGAACCAAGAGACCCAGTACTTC,CASSFAGNQETQYF,TRBV5-1,TRBJ2-5,-,-
TGTGCCAGCAGCAGGGGAAATGAGCAGTTCTTC,CASSRGNEQFF,TRBV6-6,TRBJ2-1,-,few
TGTGCCTGGAGTGAGGACACTGGCACAGATACGCAGTATTTT,CAWSEDTGTDTQYF,TRBV30,TRBJ2-3,-,-
TGTGCCAGCACCAGGGGACAGATCTACGAGCAGTACTTC,CASTRGQIYEQYF,TRBV27,TRBJ2-7,TRBD1,few
TGCGCCAGCAGTCCCGGGACTAGCTTTCAAGAGACCCAGTACTTC,CASSPGTSFQETQYF,TRBV10-1,TRBJ2-5,TRBD2,-
TGTGCCTGGAGTTCCGGGACAGCTGGGAATCAGCCCCAGCATTTT,CAWSSGTAGNQPQHF,TRBV30,TRBJ1-5,TRBD1,few
TGTGCCAGCAGCCCCCGAAGAACTAGCGCTCAAAGTCGCACAGATACGCAGTATTTT,CASSPRRTSAQSRTDTQYF,TRBV9,TRBJ2-3,TRBD2,-
TGTGCCTGGAGTGTTGGGGGGGGACAGTACTTC,CAWSVGGGQYF,TRBV30,TRBJ2-7,TRBD2,-
TGTGCCAGCTCACGTGAGGCGGGGGAGCAAGAGACCCAGTACTTC,CASSREAGEQETQYF,TRBV18,TRBJ2-5,TRBD2,-
TGCGCCAGCAGCCCCCTAGCGGGGACCTACGAGCAGTACTTC,CASSPLAGTYEQYF,TRBV4-1,TRBJ2-7,TRBD2,-
TGTGCCAGCAGTTCCGGGACAGGGCTCGCCTACAATGAGCAGTTCTTC,CASSSGTGLAYNEQFF,TRBV7-6,TRBJ2-1,TRBD1,-
TGTGCCAGCAGTCGGGACAGAGAGCATGGCTACACCTTC,CASSRDREHGYTF,TRBV28,TRBJ1-2,TRBD1,-